This T cell receptor beta chain is drawn from a study of T cells expressing NK-cell markers. Study-wide context: The TCR beta repertoires originated in sorted CD3+CD56+NKG2C+, CD3+CD56+NKG2C- and CD3+CD56-NKG2C+ T cells. The eight sequenced donors comprised seven who were HCMV-seropositive and one who was seronegative. Study results and limitations: The study found dominant NKG2C+ clonotypes at roughly 1.0-8% of CD8+ T cells in about 6 donors. There were a handful of donors in whom these clonotypes also led the CD3+CD56-NKG2C+ fraction.

The CDR3 loop spans 14 amino acids. Germline loops: CDR1 MGHRA, CDR2 YSYEKL. About this clonotype itself: Its target is not known.

Each CDR3 protein gets one entry in TCRdb, which reprocessed the 5' RACE reads and gives no DNA. This sample lists about 160,000 distinct CDR3 sequences; its ten largest clones have around 20%. The sequence was collected from a man aged 18-75 years in good health. The sequenced sample consisted of blood T cells: a sorted CD56 or NKG2C T cell subset, CD4+ or CD8+ T cells, or bulk PBMC T cells (not recorded which). This chain uses TRBV4-1 with TRBJ2-1. CDR3 protein: CASSQGTEINEQFF.